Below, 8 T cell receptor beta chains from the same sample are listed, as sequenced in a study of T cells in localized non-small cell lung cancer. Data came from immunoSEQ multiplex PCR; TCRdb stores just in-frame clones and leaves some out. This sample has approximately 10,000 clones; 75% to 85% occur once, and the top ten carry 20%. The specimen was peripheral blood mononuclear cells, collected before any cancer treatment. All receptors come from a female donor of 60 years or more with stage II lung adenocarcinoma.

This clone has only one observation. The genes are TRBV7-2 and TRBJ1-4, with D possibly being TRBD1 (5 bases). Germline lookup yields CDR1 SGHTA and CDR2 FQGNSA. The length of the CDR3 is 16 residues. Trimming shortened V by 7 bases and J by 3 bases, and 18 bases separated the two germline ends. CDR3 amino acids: CASTYSLGTANEKLFF. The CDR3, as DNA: TGTGCCAGCACTTACTCTCTGGGGACGGCTAATGAAAAACTGTTTTTT. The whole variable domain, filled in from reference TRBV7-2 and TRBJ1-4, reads GAGVSQSPSNKVTEKGKDVELRCDPISGHTALYWYRQSLGQGLEFLIYFQGNSAPDKSGLPSDRFSAERTGGSVSTLTIQRTQQEDSAVYLCASTYSLGTANEKLFFGSGTQLSVL.

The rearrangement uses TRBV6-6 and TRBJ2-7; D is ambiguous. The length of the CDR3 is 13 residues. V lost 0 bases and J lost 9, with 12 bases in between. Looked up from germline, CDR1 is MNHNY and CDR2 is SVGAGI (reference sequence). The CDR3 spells CASSYSEASGQYF. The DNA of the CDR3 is TGTGCCAGCAGTTACTCAGAGGCTTCCGGGCAGTACTTC.

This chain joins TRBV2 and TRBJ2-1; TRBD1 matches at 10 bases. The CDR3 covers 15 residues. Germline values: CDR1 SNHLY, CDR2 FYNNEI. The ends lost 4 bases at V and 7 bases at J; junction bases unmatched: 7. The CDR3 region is CASSGVTGGGNEQFF. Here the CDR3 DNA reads TGTGCCAGCAGTGGGGTGACAGGGGGCGGGAATGAGCAGTTCTTC.

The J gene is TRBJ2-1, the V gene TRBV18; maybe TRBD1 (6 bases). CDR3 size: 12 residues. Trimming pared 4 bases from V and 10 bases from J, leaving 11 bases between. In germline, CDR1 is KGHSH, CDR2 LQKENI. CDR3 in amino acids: CASSLMGQEQFF. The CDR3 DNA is TGTGCCAGCTCACTGATGGGACAAGAGCAGTTCTTC.

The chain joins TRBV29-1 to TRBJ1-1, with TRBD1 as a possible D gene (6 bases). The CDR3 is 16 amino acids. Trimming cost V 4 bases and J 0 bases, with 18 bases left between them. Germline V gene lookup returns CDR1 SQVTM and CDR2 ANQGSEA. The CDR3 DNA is TGCAGCGTTGTGCCCGAGGGGGGGTGGATGAACACTGAAGCTTTCTTT. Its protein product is CSVVPEGGWMNTEAFF.

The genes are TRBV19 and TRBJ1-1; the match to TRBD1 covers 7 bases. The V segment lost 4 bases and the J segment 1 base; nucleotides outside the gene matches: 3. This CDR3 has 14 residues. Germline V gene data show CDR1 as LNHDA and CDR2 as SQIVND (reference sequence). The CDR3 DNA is TGTGCCAGTAGTAAAGGGGGCTCGAACACTGAAGCTTTCTTT. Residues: CASSKGGSNTEAFF. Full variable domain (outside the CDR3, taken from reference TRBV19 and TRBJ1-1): DGGITQSPKYLFRKEGQNVTLSCEQNLNHDAMYWYRQDPGQGLRLIYYSQIVNDFQKGDIAEGYSVSREKKESFPLTVTSAQKNPTAFYLCASSKGGSNTEAFFGQGTRLTVV.

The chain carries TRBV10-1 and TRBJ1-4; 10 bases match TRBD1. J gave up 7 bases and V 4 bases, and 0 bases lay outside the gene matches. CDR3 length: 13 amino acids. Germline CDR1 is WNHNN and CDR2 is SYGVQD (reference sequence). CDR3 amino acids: CASSGQGAEKLFF. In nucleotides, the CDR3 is TGCGCCAGCAGTGGACAGGGGGCTGAAAAACTGTTTTTT.

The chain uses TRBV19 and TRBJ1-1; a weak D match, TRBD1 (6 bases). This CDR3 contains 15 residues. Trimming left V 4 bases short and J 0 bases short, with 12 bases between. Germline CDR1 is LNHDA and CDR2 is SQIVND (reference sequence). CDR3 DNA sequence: TGTGCCAGTAGTACTGCGGGACACCTGAACACTGAAGCTTTCTTT. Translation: CASSTAGHLNTEAFF.